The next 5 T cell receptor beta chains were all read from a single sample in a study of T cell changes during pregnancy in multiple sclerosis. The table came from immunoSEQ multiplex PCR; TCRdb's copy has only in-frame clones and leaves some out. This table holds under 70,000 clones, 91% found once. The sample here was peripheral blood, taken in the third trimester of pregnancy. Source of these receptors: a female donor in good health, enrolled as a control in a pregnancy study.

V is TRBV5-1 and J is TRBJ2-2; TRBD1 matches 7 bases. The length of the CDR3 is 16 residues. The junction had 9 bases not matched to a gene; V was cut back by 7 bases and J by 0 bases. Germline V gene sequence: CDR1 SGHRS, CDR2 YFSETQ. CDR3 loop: CASSYRDSTNTGELFF. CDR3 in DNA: TGCGCCAGCTCGTACCGGGACAGCACGAACACCGGGGAGCTGTTTTTT.

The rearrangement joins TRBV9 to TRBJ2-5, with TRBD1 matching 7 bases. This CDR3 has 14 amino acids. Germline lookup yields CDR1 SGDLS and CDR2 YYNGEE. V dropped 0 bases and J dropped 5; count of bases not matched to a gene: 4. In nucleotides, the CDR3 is TGTGCCAGCAGCGTAGAGGGGGCAGGGGAGACCCAGTACTTC. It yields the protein CASSVEGAGETQYF.

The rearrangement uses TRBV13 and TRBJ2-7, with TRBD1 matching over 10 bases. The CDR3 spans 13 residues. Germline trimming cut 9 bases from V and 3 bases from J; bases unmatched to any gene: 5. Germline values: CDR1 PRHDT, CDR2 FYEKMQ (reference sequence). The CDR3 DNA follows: TGTGCCAGTTCGAGGACAGGGGGCTACGAGCAGTACTTC. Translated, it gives CASSRTGGYEQYF.

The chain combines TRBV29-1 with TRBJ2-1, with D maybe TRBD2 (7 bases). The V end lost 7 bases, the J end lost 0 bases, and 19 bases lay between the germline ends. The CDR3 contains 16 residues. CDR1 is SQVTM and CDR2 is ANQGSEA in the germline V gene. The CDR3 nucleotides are TGCAGCGCCAGAACGGGGGGAGGGGGCTCCTACAATGAGCAGTTCTTC. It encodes CSARTGGGGSYNEQFF.

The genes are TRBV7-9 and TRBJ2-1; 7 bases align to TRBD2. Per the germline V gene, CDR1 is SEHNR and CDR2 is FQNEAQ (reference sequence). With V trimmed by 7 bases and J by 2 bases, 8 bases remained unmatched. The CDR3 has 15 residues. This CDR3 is CASTSTGGPYNEQFF. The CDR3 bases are TGTGCCAGCACCTCAACGGGAGGTCCCTACAATGAGCAGTTCTTC.